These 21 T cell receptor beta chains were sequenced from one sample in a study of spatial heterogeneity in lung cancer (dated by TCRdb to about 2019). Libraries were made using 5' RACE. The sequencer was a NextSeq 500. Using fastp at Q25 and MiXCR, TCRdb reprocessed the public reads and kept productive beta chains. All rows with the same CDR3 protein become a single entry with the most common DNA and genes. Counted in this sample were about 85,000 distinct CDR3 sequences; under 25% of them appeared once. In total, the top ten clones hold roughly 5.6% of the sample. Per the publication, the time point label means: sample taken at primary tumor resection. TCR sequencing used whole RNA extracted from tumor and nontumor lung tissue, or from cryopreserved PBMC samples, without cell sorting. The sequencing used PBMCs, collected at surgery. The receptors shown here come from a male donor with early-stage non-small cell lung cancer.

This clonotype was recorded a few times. CDR3 sequence: CASSQDLVTGELFF. CDR3 coding DNA: TGTGCCAGCAGCCAAGATCTAGTGACCGGGGAGCTGTTTTTT. V and J are TRBV3-1 and TRBJ2-2; D is undetermined. The CDR3 is 14 residues long. Germline V gene data show CDR1 as LGHDT and CDR2 as YNNKEL (reference sequence). V lost 0 bases, J lost 5 bases, and 7 bases lay in between.

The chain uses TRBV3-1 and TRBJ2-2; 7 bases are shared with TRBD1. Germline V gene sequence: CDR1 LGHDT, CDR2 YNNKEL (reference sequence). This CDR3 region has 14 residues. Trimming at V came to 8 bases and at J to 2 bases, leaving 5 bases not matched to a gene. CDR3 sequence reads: CASATGVNTGELFF. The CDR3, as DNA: TGTGCCAGCGCTACAGGGGTAAACACCGGGGAGCTGTTTTTT.

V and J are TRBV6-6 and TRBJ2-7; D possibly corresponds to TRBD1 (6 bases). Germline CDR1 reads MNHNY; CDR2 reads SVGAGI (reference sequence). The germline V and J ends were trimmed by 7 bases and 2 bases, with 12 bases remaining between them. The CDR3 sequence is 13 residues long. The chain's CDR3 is CASTLDSPYEQYF. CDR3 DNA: TGTGCCAGCACCCTGGACAGTCCCTACGAGCAGTACTTC.

The CDR3 DNA sequence: TGTGCCACCAGTGATCCGAGCGGGGGGGCGTACAATGAGCAGTTCTTC. It encodes CATSDPSGGAYNEQFF. The chain joins TRBV24-1 to TRBJ2-1; 10 positions agree with TRBD2. V gave up 3 bases and J gave up 4 bases; unmatched junction bases: 5. Looked up from germline, CDR1 is KGHDR and CDR2 is SFDVKD. The CDR3 has 16 residues.

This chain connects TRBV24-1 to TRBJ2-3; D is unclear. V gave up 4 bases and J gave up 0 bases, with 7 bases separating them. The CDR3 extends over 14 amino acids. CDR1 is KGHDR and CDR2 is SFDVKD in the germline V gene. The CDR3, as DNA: TGTGCCACCAGTGAACAGCCTAGCACAGATACGCAGTATTTT. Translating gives CATSEQPSTDTQYF.

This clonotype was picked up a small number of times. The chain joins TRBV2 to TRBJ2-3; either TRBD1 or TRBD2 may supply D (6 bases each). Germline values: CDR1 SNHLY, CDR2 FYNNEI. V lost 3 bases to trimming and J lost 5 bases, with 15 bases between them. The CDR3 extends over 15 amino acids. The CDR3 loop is CASSDSGANRDTQYF. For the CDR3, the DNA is TGTGCCAGCAGTGATTCGGGGGCTAATCGAGATACGCAGTATTTT.

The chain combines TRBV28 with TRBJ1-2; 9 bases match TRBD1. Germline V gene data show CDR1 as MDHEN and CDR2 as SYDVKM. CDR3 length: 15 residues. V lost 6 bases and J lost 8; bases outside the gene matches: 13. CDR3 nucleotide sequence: TGTGCCAGCAGGGGGATGTCCGGGACAGGGAACGGCTACACCTTC. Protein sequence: CASRGMSGTGNGYTF.

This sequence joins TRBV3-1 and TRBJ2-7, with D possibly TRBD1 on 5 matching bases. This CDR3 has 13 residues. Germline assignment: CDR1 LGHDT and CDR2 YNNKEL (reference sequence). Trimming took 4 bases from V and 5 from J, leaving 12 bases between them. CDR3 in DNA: TGTGCCAGCAGCCCCGACAGAGGCCACGAGCAGTACTTC. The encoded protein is CASSPDRGHEQYF.

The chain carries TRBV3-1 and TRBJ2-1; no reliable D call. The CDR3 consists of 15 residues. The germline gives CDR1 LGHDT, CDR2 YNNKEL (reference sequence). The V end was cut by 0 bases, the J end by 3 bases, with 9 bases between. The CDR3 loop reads CASSQDGAGYNEQFF. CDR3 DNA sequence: TGTGCCAGCAGCCAAGATGGCGCCGGCTACAATGAGCAGTTCTTC.

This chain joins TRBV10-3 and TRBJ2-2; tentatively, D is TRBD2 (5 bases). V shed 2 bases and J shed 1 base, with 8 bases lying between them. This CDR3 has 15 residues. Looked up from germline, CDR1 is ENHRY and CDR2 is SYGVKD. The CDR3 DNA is TGTGCCATCAGTGAGAGAAGCGGGAACACCGGGGAGCTGTTTTTT. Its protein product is CAISERSGNTGELFF.

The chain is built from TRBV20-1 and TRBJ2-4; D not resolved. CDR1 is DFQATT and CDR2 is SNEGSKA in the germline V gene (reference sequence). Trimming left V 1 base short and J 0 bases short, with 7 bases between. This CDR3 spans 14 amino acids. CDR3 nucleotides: TGCAGTGCTAGAGCTCAATCAGCCAAAAACATTCAGTACTTC. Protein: CSARAQSAKNIQYF.

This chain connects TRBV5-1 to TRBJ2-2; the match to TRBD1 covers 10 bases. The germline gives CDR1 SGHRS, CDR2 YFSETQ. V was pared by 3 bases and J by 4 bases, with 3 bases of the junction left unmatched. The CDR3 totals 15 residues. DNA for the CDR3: TGCGCCAGCAGCTCGGGACAGGGGCCCACCGGGGAGCTGTTTTTT. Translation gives CASSSGQGPTGELFF. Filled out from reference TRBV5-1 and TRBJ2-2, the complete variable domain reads KAGVTQTPRYLIKTRGQQVTLSCSPISGHRSVSWYQQTPGQGLQFLFEYFSETQRNKGNFPGRFSGRQFSNSRSEMNVSTLELGDSALYLCASSSGQGPTGELFFGEGSRLTVL.

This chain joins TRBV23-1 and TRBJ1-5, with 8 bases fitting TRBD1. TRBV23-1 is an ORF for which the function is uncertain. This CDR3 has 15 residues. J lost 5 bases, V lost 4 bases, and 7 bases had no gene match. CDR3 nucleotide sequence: TGCGCCAGCAGTCCTGACAGGGGACATGATCAGCCCCAGCATTTT. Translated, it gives CASSPDRGHDQPQHF.

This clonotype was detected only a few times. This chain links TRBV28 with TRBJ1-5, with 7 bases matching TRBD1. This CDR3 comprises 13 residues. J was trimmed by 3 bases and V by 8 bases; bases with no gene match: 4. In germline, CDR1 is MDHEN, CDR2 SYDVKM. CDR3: CASRTGSNQPQHF. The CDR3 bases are TGTGCCAGCCGGACAGGTTCCAATCAGCCCCAGCATTTT.

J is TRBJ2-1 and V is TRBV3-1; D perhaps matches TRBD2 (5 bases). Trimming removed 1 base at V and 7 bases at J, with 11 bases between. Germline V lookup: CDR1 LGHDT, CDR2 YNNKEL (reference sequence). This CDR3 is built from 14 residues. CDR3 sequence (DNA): TGTGCCAGCAGCCAAGTACGGGGTTGGAATGAGCAGTTCTTC. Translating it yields CASSQVRGWNEQFF.

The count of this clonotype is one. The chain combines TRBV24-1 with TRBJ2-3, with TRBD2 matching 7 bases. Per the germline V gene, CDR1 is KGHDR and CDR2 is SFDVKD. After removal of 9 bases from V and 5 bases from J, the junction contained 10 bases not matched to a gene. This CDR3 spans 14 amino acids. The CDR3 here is CATGQREGRDTQYF. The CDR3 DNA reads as TGTGCCACCGGCCAGCGGGAAGGGAGAGATACGCAGTATTTT.

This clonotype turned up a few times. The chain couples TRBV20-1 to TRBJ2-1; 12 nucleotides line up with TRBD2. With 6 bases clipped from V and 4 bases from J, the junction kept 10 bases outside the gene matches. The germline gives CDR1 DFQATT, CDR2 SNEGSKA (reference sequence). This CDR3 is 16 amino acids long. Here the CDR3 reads CSAIPLTSGGYNEQFF. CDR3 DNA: TGCAGTGCAATCCCCTTGACTAGCGGGGGTTACAATGAGCAGTTCTTC.

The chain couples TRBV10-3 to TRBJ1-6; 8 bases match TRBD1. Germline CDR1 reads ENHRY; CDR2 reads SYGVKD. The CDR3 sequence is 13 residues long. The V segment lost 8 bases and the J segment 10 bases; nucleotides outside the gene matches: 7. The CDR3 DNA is TGTGCCATCTGTCCTACAGGGGGGTCACCCCTCCACTTT. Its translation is CAICPTGGSPLHF.

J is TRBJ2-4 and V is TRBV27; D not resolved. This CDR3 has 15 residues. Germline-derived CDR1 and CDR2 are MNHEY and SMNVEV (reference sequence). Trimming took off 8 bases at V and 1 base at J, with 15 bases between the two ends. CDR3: CASEGTSLAKNIQYF. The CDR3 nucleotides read TGTGCCAGCGAAGGCACGTCCTTGGCCAAAAACATTCAGTACTTC.

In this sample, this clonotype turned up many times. CDR3: CASSKLAGTEIDTQYF. CDR3 nucleotides: TGCGCCAGCAGCAAGCTTGCCGGGACAGAAATAGATACGCAGTATTTT. The V gene is TRBV5-1, the J gene TRBJ2-3; 7 bases map to TRBD1. Germline V gene data show CDR1 as SGHRS and CDR2 as YFSETQ. With 4 bases clipped from V and 5 bases from J, the junction kept 13 bases outside the gene matches. This CDR3 has 16 residues. Drawing the rest from reference TRBV5-1 and TRBJ2-3, the complete variable domain is KAGVTQTPRYLIKTRGQQVTLSCSPISGHRSVSWYQQTPGQGLQFLFEYFSETQRNKGNFPGRFSGRQFSNSRSEMNVSTLELGDSALYLCASSKLAGTEIDTQYFGPGTRLTVL.

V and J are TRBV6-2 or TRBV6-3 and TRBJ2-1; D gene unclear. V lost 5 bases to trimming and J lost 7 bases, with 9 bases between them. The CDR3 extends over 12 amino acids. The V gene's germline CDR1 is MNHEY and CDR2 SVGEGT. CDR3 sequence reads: CASSRHWNEQFF. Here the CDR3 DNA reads TGTGCCAGCAGTCGCCATTGGAATGAGCAGTTCTTC.